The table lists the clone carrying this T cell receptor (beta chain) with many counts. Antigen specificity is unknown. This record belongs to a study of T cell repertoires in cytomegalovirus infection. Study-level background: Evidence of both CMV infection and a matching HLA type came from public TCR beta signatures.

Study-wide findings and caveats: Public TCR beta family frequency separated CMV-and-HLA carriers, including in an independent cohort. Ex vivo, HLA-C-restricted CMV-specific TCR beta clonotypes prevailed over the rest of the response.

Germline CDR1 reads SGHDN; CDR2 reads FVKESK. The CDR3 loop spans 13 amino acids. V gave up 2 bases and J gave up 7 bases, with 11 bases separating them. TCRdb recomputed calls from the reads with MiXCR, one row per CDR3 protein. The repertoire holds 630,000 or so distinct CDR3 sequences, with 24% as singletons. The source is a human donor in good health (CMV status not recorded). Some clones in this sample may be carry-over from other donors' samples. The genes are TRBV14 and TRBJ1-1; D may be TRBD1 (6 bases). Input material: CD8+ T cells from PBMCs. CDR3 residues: CASSQQGLIEAFF. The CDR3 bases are TGTGCCAGCAGCCAACAGGGGCTCATTGAAGCTTTCTTT.